Following are 4 T cell receptor beta chains from one sample sequenced in a study of shared clonotypes between healthy human individuals. TCRdb's table, derived via immunoSEQ multiplex PCR, lists solely in-frame clones and lacks some. The sample carries a few million clones, roughly 93% recorded once. Material for sequencing was naive CD4+ T cells from PBMCs. Subset here: CD45RA+ positively selected. All receptors derive from a man younger than 35 in good health. Some clones in this sample may be carry-over from other donors' samples.

The chain carries TRBV5-4 and TRBJ2-1; 8 nucleotides line up with TRBD1. In germline, CDR1 is SGHNT, CDR2 YYREEE (reference sequence). The CDR3 loop spans 15 amino acids. V lost 1 base and J lost 7; bases outside the gene matches: 7. CDR3 coding DNA: TGTGCCAGCAGCTTGTCGACAGGGGATGGGAATGAGCAGTTCTTC. Translating it yields CASSLSTGDGNEQFF. The full variable domain, completed using reference TRBV5-4 and TRBJ2-1, is ETGVTQSPTHLIKTRGQQVTLRCSSQSGHNTVSWYQQALGQGPQFIFQYYREEENGRGNFPPRFSGLQFPNYSSELNVNALELDDSALYLCASSLSTGDGNEQFFGPGTRLTVL.

J is TRBJ2-1 and V is TRBV27, with D possibly TRBD2 on 5 matching bases. This CDR3 is 13 amino acids long. Germline V CDR1 and CDR2: MNHEY, SMNVEV (reference sequence). This CDR3 reads CVPGKNSYNEQFF. The DNA for the CDR3 is TGTGTCCCGGGGAAAAACTCCTACAATGAGCAGTTCTTC.

The V gene is TRBV7-9, the J gene TRBJ2-3; D not resolved. Germline V gene sequence: CDR1 SEHNR, CDR2 FQNEAQ (reference sequence). With 5 bases removed from V and 0 bases from J, the gap between germline ends came to 15 bases. The CDR3 loop spans 16 amino acids. CDR3 nucleotide sequence: TGTGCCAGCAGCCCGTACCTGGGTGCTAGCACAGATACGCAGTATTTT. This translates into CASSPYLGASTDTQYF.

The chain is built from TRBV11-2 and TRBJ1-1; D uncertain. V lost 0 bases to trimming and J lost 7 bases, with 9 bases between them. The CDR3 sequence is 13 residues long. Germline CDR1 SGHAT, CDR2 FQNNGV. The CDR3 protein is CASSLDRIYEAFF. The CDR3 DNA reads as TGTGCCAGCAGCTTAGACCGGATATATGAAGCTTTCTTT. Looking up the rest from reference TRBV11-2 and TRBJ1-1 gives the full variable domain: EAGVAQSPRYKIIEKRQSVAFWCNPISGHATLYWYQQILGQGPKLLIQFQNNGVVDDSQLPKDRFSAERLKGVDSTLKIQPAKLEDSAVYLCASSLDRIYEAFFGQGTRLTVV.